This entry features one T cell receptor (beta chain) sequence. This clone was seen a single time. Its antigen remains unidentified. Within one base of it there is no much larger clone, and no base qualities were kept. The data stem from a study of shared clonotypes between healthy human individuals (dated by TCRdb to the early 2020s). Regarding the study in general: The cohort included a few men and two women between 18 and 49 years of age. To estimate repertoire size and how much clonotypes are shared between individuals, the study performed deep sequencing of blood TCR repertoires from roughly five healthy adults. Libraries were prepared and TCR repertoires were sequenced by different laboratories using diverse techniques, in order to increase sequencing depth and limit assay-specific biases. Each donor's leukapheresis produced roughly between roughly 0.94 and 9.5 billion PBMCs. Per donor, three plates each were used for CD4 naive and CD4 memory, two for CD8 naive, and one for CD8 memory. Here is what the overall study found, with its caveats: Pairwise subsampling indicated that sequencing depth was expected to affect the degree of clonotype sharing among donors. Because the study included a small number of donors, the genetic and exposure-history diversity represented was limited. Only blood was sampled, and tissue TCR repertoires likely differ from those in blood. Rarefaction of sorted-subset datasets indicated incomplete sequencing despite the large sequencing depth. Naive subsets generally had larger estimated clonotype richness than memory subsets did. Sharing across a handful of donors was observed for about 5% of naive CD4, 3.5% of naive CD8, 2% to 2.5% of memory CD4, and roughly 0.4% of memory CD8 clonotypes. Compared with non-shared clonotypes, the clonotypes found in all four sorted-subset donors had higher generation probabilities.

From V the trimming removes 5 bases and from J it removes 5 bases, while the gene matches leave 11 bases of the junction unaccounted for. Inclusive of the bounding cysteine and phenylalanine, the CDR3 is 16 residues long. Just the 48-base CDR3 DNA is kept, in frame starting at base 1. Taken from the germline V gene (reference sequence), the CDR1 and CDR2 loops are LNHDA and SQIVND. CD8 naive samples were CD45RO-negative cells positively selected for CCR7, giving a CD45RA+CCR7+ population that excluded TemRA cells. Healthy HIV-negative adults with no recently reported acute infections or vaccinations were included as donors. All donors were Caucasian adults living in Nashville, Tennessee, USA. Blood was collected by leukapheresis, and PBMCs were isolated by Ficoll-Histopaque density gradient centrifugation and then cryopreserved in liquid nitrogen vapor phase. Analytical flow cytometry was used to check the purity and quantity of every magnetically sorted T cell population. Genomic DNA was isolated from each sorted fraction and quantified by UV absorbance on a Nanodrop 2000c.

Using the deep immunoSEQ assay, multiplex PCR amplified TCR CDR3 regions from genomic DNA. For each cell subset, the extracted genomic DNA was distributed evenly across all wells of several immunoSEQ 96-well plates, and each plate served as one replicate. For sorted subsets, approximately 190 ng genomic DNA, equal to 25,000 to 35,000 T cell genomes, was loaded into each replicate PCR. The purified libraries were quantified using a Qubit 3.0 fluorometer, sized with a Bioanalyzer 2100, and then quantified again using the KAPA Library Quantification kit. Every immunoSEQ 96-well plate was sequenced on a separate single-read 150-cycle Illumina NextSeq 550 flow cell. The original methods were these. Because only junctional sequences without quality scores were contained in the immunoSEQ output, filtering matching that applied to full-length reads could not be performed. Sequences were annotated with PyIR, a Python wrapper for IgBLAST v1.9, and V/J genes and CDR3 were assigned using IMGT germline references. Reads were removed for weak V/J assignments (E-value above 1e-6), missing CDR3, stop codons, out-of-frame junctions, or ambiguous translated residues. V3J clonotypes were defined by identical inferred V gene, J gene, and CDR3 amino acid sequence. Percentage overlap between repertoires was computed as shared unique clonotypes divided by the size of the smaller repertoire. RTK rarefaction, the Chao1 estimator, and Recon v2.1 estimates of unobserved clonotypes were used to assess repertoire richness. OLGA was used to compute generation probabilities for all TCRbeta clonotypes that the gDNA method yielded from several donors. The source is immuneACCESS, and TCRdb retained only in-frame sequences with V and J called. Part of the clones is not carried over; for the studies checked, unresolved V genes explain less than half of this, and the remainder is unexplained. That table furnishes V, J and clone size, whereas the DNA furnished D and trimming. The sample data list hundreds of thousands of clones, and about 95% of these were observed just once. The biggest ten clones account for around 0.1% of the sample.

This clonotype originated in a woman in her twenties or thirties in good health. The specimen sequenced was naive CD8+ T cells sorted from blood. According to the study, the label for this sample's cell subset or site signals: CD45RA+CCR7+. The chain links TRBV19 with TRBJ2-7; the central 11 bases match TRBD1. Here the CDR3 is given as CASSPWKDRGLDEQYF. The DNA sequence is given as TGTGCCAGTAGTCCATGGAAGGACAGGGGGCTCGACGAGCAGTACTTC. The full variable domain, completed from the reference TRBV19 and TRBJ2-7 proteins outside the CDR3, reads DGGITQSPKYLFRKEGQNVTLSCEQNLNHDAMYWYRQDPGQGLRLIYYSQIVNDFQKGDIAEGYSVSREKKESFPLTVTSAQKNPTAFYLCASSPWKDRGLDEQYFGPGTRLTVT.